This T cell receptor beta chain was recovered during a study of blood T cell repertoires in COVID-19. Study details: From the United States, Italy and Spain came samples of acute and convalescent COVID-19. PBMCs, B-cell-depleted T cells, or T cells provided the cDNA or gDNA that made up the material.

CDR3 length equals 16 residues. The V and J ends lost 0 bases and 0 bases, in that order; junction bases with no gene match: 3. Germline V CDR1 and CDR2: MNHEY, SVGAGI. Participants spanned ages 18 to 89 years and resided in about 24 US areas. TCRdb keeps only in-frame clones here, not all; method: immunoSEQ multiplex PCR. The table has about 150,000 clones, approximately 79% seen once. This receptor was identified in a man over 45 who had recovered from COVID-19. The chain couples TRBV6-5 to TRBJ2-3; TRBD1 agrees at 7 bases. Sequenced material: PBMCs or T cells enriched from blood (not recorded which). CDR3 coding DNA: TGTGCCAGCAGTTACTCGACAGGGCCTAGCACAGATACGCAGTATTTT. Its translation is CASSYSTGPSTDTQYF.